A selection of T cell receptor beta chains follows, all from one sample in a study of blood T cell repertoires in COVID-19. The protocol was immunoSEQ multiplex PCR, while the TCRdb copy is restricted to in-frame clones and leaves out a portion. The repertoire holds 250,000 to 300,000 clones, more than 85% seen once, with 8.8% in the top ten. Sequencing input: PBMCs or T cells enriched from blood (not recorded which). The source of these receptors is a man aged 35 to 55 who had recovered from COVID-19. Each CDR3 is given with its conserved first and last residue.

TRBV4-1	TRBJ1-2	CASSHGQGEYGYTF
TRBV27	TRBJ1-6	CASSLYGGLHYNSPLHF
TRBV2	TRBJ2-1	CASSDQGPSYNEQFF
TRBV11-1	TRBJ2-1	CASRKTSGTYNEQFF
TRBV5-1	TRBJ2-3	CASSLQGATDTQYF
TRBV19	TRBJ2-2	CASRAGTGIYTGELFF
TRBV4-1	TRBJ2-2	CASSQAPLGLWELFF
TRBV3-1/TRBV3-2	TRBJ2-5	CASSFSGVQETQYF
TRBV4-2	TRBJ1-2	CASSQDQQGYGYTF
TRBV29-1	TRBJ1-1	CSVKYLGQGGTEAFF
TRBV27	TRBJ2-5	CASSSLQGERETQYF
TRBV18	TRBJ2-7	CASSPSWTGGDEQYF
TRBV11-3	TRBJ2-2	CASSLGATSWVFF
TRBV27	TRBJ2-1	CASSLRGNEQFF
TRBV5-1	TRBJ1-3	CASSLELLSSGNTIYF
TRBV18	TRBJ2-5	CASSPLGAGGLVGETQYF
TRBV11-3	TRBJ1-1	CASSPSPVSGAEAFF
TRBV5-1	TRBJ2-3	CASSLTGLPDTQYF
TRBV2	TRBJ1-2	CASSENQPEDYGYTF
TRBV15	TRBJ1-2	CATSRDRGYYGYTF
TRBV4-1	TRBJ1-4	CASSRGSEKLFF
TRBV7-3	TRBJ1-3	CASSSGQGVGNTIYF
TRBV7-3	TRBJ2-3	CASSGTGSDTQYF
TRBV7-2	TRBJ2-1	CASSFHGQNNEQFF
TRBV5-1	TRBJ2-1	CASSPEREMYNEQFF
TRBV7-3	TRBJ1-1	CASSFDRGAFF
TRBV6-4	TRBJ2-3	CASSLGAGASTDTQYF
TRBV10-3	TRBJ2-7	CAISELQDYEQYF
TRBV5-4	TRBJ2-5	CASSLGGTQYF
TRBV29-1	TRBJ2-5	CSVCWTSGATQYF
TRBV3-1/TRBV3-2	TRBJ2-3	CASSQESSGTTDTQYF
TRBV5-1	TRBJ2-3	CASMEGAGTDTQYF
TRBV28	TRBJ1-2	CASRLGHSNYGYTF
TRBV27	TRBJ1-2	CASSLSRGNYGYTF
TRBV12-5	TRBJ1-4	CASGLGQGITNEKLFF
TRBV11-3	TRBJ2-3	CASSFLDRVGDTQYF
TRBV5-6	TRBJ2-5	CASSQGQGAWETQYF